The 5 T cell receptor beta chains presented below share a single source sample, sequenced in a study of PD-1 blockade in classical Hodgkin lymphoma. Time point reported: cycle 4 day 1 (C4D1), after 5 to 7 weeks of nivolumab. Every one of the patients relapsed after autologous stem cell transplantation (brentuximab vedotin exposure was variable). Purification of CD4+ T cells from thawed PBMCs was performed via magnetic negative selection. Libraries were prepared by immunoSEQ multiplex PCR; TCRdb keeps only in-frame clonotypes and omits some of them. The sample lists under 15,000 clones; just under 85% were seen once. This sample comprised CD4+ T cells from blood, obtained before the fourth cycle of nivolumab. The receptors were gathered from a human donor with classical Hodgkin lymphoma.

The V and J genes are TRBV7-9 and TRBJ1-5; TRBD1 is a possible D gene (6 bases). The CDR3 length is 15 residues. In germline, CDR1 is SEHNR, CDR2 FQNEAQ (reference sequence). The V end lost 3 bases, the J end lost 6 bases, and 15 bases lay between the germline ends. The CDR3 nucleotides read TGTGCCAGCAGCTTGGGGCAGGGGTTTGGTCAGCCCCAGCATTTT. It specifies CASSLGQGFGQPQHF.

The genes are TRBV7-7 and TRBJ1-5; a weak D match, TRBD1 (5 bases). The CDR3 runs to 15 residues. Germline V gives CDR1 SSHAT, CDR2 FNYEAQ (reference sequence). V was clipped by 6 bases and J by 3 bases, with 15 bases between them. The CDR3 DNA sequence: TGTGCCAGCAGTCCAGGGTGGCCCTCCAATCAGCCCCAGCATTTT. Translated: CASSPGWPSNQPQHF.

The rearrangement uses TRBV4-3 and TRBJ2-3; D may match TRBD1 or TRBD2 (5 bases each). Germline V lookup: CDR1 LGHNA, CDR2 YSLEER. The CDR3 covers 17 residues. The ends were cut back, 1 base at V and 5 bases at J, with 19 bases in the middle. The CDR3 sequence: CASSQAVWGSARDTQYF. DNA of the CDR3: TGCGCCAGCAGCCAAGCCGTATGGGGGTCAGCAAGAGATACGCAGTATTTT.

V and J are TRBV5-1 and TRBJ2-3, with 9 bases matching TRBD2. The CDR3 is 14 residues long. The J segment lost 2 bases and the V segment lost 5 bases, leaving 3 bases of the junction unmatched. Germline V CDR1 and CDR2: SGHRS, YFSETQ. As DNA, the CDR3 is TGCGCCAGCAGTCGACTAGCGGTCACAGATACGCAGTATTTT. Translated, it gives CASSRLAVTDTQYF. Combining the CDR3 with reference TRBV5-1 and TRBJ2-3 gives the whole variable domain KAGVTQTPRYLIKTRGQQVTLSCSPISGHRSVSWYQQTPGQGLQFLFEYFSETQRNKGNFPGRFSGRQFSNSRSEMNVSTLELGDSALYLCASSRLAVTDTQYFGPGTRLTVL.

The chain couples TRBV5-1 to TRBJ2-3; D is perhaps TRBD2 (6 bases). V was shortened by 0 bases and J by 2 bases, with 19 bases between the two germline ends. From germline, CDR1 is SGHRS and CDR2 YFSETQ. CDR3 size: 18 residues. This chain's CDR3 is CASSLATWYLAPTDTQYF. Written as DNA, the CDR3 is TGCGCCAGCAGCTTGGCCACGTGGTACCTAGCGCCCACAGATACGCAGTATTTT.